This T cell receptor (beta chain) was recorded in a study of blood T cells in healthy people across ages. Study outcomes and limitations: In these data, TCR beta diversity tracked strongly with naive T cell percentage. Compared with aged donors, long-lived donors showed fewer expanded clones, suggesting selection.

With regard to this clonotype: Its antigen is unidentified.

The V end lost 7 bases, the J end lost 3 bases, and 9 bases lay between the germline ends. The CDR3 consists of 12 residues. The use of a sample-barcoded 5' primer and a J-beta primer mix characterized a second PCR of about 6 to 12 cycles. TCRdb used MiXCR to reprocess the 5' RACE reads, holding one entry per CDR3 protein. The sample has about 1.5 million distinct CDR3 sequences; about 45% are singletons. A minimum of 6 million PBMCs was isolated per sample. The extraction recovered at least 5.5 micrograms of total RNA per sample. This receptor was taken from a woman younger than 35 in good health. V and J are TRBV12-3 or TRBV12-4 and TRBJ1-1; no firm D call. The sequenced sample was blood. CDR3 residues: CASNSPDTEAFF. CDR3 coding DNA: TGTGCCAGCAACAGCCCAGACACTGAAGCTTTCTTT.